What follows are 15 T cell receptor beta chains derived from one specimen sequenced in a study of post-analysis software for immune sequencing data (dated by TCRdb to between 2014 and 2017). These TCRs are of unknown antigen specificity. Results and caveats for the whole study, not just this receptor: Significantly higher frequencies in patients than in controls were found for a handful of TRBV segments, including TRBV5-6, TRBV5-1 and TRBV20-1.

Libraries were made using PCR. TCRdb shows the sequencer as Illumina HiSeq 2500. Unique molecular identifiers were incorporated into TCR beta cDNA libraries to reduce PCR and sequencing biases. TCRdb reanalyzed the raw reads on its own, using fastp at Q25 for trimming and MiXCR for clone calling, and kept in-frame beta chains. CDR3 protein sequences are deduplicated, and each keeps its most common genes and DNA. Present in this sample are about 770,000 distinct CDR3 sequences, about 43% of which were seen just once. Around 4.7% of the sample is in the top ten clones. Sequences were obtained from blood. The origin of the receptors is a girl aged 5-17 years with multiple sclerosis.

The chain links TRBV12-3 or TRBV12-4 to TRBJ2-7, with 12 bases fitting TRBD1. The CDR3 runs 15 residues. The ends lost 5 bases at V and 5 bases at J; junction bases unmatched: 7. The CDR3 here is CASSIRDRGLDEQYF. CDR3 sequence (DNA): TGTGCCAGCAGTATTCGGGACAGGGGGCTGGACGAGCAGTACTTC.

The chain employs TRBV4-3 and TRBJ2-1; 12 bases line up with TRBD1. CDR1 and CDR2 from the germline V gene are LGHNA and YSLEER. The CDR3 contains 16 residues. Losses at the gene ends were 0 bases for V and 7 bases for J; bases not matched to a gene: 4. The CDR3 sequence is CASSQDRGQGANEQFF. CDR3 nucleotides: TGCGCCAGCAGCCAAGATAGGGGACAGGGGGCGAATGAGCAGTTCTTC.

The chain links TRBV20-1 to TRBJ1-6; no clear D. This CDR3 is built from 14 residues. Trimming left V 0 bases short and J 9 bases short, with 12 bases between. Germline V CDR1 and CDR2: DFQATT, SNEGSKA (reference sequence). CDR3 coding DNA: TGCAGTGCTAGAGATGGTGCCACCCTTTCACCCCTCCACTTT. Protein: CSARDGATLSPLHF.

This clonotype has only one observation. The chain employs TRBV20-1 and TRBJ2-3; 7 nucleotides agree with TRBD1. Germline V gives CDR1 DFQATT, CDR2 SNEGSKA (reference sequence). The J segment lost 5 bases and the V segment lost 5 bases, leaving 7 bases of the junction unmatched. The CDR3 runs 13 residues. In DNA form, the CDR3 reads TGCAGTGCTCGGGACAGCGCTGTAGATACGCAGTATTTT. Translated: CSARDSAVDTQYF.

The chain is built from TRBV29-1 and TRBJ1-1; the D is unclear. Germline assignment: CDR1 SQVTM and CDR2 ANQGSEA. Trimming took off 6 bases at V and 1 base at J, with 15 bases between the two ends. The CDR3 sequence is 14 residues long. The DNA of the CDR3 is TGCAGCGTCGTCGCAGGTCTTTCGAACACTGAAGCTTTCTTT. Amino acid sequence: CSVVAGLSNTEAFF.

This chain links TRBV10-3 with TRBJ1-1; D is unclear. CDR3 length: 13 residues. Trimming shortened V by 3 bases and J by 0 bases, and 5 bases separated the two germline ends. In germline, CDR1 is ENHRY, CDR2 SYGVKD. The CDR3 nucleotides are TGTGCCATCAGTGACAGCATGAACACTGAAGCTTTCTTT. Translation gives CAISDSMNTEAFF.

The J gene is TRBJ2-1, the V gene TRBV7-2; TRBD2 is a possible D gene (6 bases). CDR3 length: 14 residues. CDR1 SGHTA and CDR2 FQGNSA come from the germline V gene. With 1 base removed from V and 10 bases from J, the gap between germline ends came to 14 bases. CDR3 bases: TGTGCCAGCAGCTTAGAGGGCGCGGCGGGGGAGCAGTTCTTC. Amino acid sequence: CASSLEGAAGEQFF.

This clonotype was seen at least ten times. This rearrangement joins TRBV7-8 to TRBJ2-7, with unresolved D. The germline CDR1 and CDR2 sequences are SGHVS and FQNEAQ. This CDR3 is 12 amino acids long. Between the trimmed V and J ends, which lost 5 bases and 7 bases, there was a span of 12 bases. The CDR3 bases are TGTGCCAGCAGCCCTGTGCCAAAAGAGCAGTACTTC. As protein: CASSPVPKEQYF. Using reference TRBV7-8 and TRBJ2-7 for the parts outside the CDR3, the full variable domain is GAGVSQSPRYKVAKRGQDVALRCDPISGHVSLFWYQQALGQGPEFLTYFQNEAQLDKSGLPSDRFFAERPEGSVSTLKIQRTQQEDSAVYLCASSPVPKEQYFGPGTRLTVT.

The chain recombines TRBV20-1 with TRBJ2-1; the D is unclear. V dropped 4 bases and J dropped 3 bases, with 16 bases sitting between them. CDR3 length: 15 amino acids. Germline CDR1 reads DFQATT; CDR2 reads SNEGSKA (reference sequence). CDR3 DNA: TGCAGTGCTATGTCGACCAGCGAGAGCTACAATGAGCAGTTCTTC. Translation gives CSAMSTSESYNEQFF.

CDR3 nucleotide sequence: TGTGCCAGCAGCGCCTCACCTCGGGAACTGTTTTTT. It codes for CASSASPRELFF. V usage is TRBV12-3 or TRBV12-4 and J usage is TRBJ1-4, with D hard to call. This CDR3 contains 12 residues. Deletions cut 6 bases from V and 12 bases from J, with 14 bases between.

This chain's CDR3 is CASSWTGHGYGYTF. DNA for the CDR3: TGTGCCAGCAGCTGGACAGGGCATGGATATGGCTACACCTTC. The chain combines TRBV27 with TRBJ1-2, with 8 bases fitting TRBD1. V lost 6 bases to trimming and J lost 5 bases; unmatched junction nucleotides: 8. Germline CDR1 reads MNHEY; CDR2 reads SMNVEV (reference sequence). The CDR3 extends over 14 amino acids.

This chain uses TRBV7-9 with TRBJ2-7; 8 nucleotides agree with TRBD1. V dropped 5 bases and J dropped 2; count of bases not matched to a gene: 8. The CDR3 is made up of 15 amino acids. Germline-derived CDR1 and CDR2 are SEHNR and FQNEAQ (reference sequence). The CDR3 nucleotides are TGTGCCAGCAGCCAACAGGGGGGAGGACCCTACGAGCAGTACTTC. Translated: CASSQQGGGPYEQYF.

This chain uses TRBV2 with TRBJ2-1; maybe TRBD1 (5 bases). The CDR3 has 13 residues. Germline V gives CDR1 SNHLY, CDR2 FYNNEI. The germline V and J ends were trimmed by 4 bases and 8 bases, with 12 bases remaining between them. The CDR3 DNA reads as TGTGCCAGCAGTGGCGAATTAGGGGATGAGCAGTTCTTC. As protein: CASSGELGDEQFF.

The chain is built from TRBV6-5 and TRBJ2-1, with D possibly TRBD2 on 6 matching bases. V gave up 6 bases and J gave up 4 bases, with 19 bases separating them. Germline V gene data show CDR1 as MNHEY and CDR2 as SVGAGI. This CDR3 comprises 16 residues. CDR3 DNA: TGTGCCAGCAGCCTACTAGCACAGCGAAATTACAATGAGCAGTTCTTC. This gives the protein CASSLLAQRNYNEQFF.

CDR3 sequence (DNA): TGTGCCAGCAGCCCCGGGGGGACTCAGTGGCCTAAGGACCCCAAAAACATTCAGTACTTC. Its protein is CASSPGGTQWPKDPKNIQYF. The rearrangement links TRBV7-2 to TRBJ2-7; TRBD2 agrees at 7 bases. The J call may be incorrect, as the DNA end agrees better with TRBJ2-4. The CDR3 runs 20 residues. CDR1 SGHTA and CDR2 FQGNSA come from the germline V gene.